Listed here is a single T cell receptor (beta chain). The junction had 3 bases not matched to a gene; V was cut back by 5 bases and J by 5 bases. Germline V gives CDR1 SGHNT, CDR2 YENEEA. There are 14 residues in the CDR3. The data are from a study of beta chain features in type 1 diabetes. The isolated RNA, all of it, was reverse transcribed, so expressed TCRB transcripts were what got sequenced. Produced via immunoSEQ multiplex PCR; TCRdb's table is partial and in-frame only. Among about 210,000 clones listed, roughly 11% were seen once. The sequencing input was central memory CD4+ T cells from blood. V is TRBV11-3 and J is TRBJ2-1; TRBD2 matches 10 bases. The source of this sequence is a man between 18 and 35 years old in good health. The CDR3 sequence: CASSHGLADNEQFF. The CDR3 DNA reads as TGTGCCAGCAGCCATGGACTAGCGGACAATGAGCAGTTCTTC.